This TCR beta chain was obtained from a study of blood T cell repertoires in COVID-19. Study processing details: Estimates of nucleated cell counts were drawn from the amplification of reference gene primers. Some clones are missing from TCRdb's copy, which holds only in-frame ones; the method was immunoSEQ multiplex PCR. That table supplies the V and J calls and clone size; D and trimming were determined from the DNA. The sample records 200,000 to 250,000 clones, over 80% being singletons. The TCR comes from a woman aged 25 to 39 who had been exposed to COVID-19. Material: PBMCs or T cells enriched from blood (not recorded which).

CDR3 sequence (DNA): TGCGCCAGCAGGACAGGGGGGAACCAAGAGACCCAGTACTTC. Its translation is CASRTGGNQETQYF. The chain links TRBV5-1 to TRBJ2-5; TRBD1 aligns across 9 bases. The junction had 2 bases not matched to a gene; V was cut back by 5 bases and J by 0 bases. The germline V gene has CDR1 SGHRS and CDR2 YFSETQ. The CDR3 length is 14 residues. The complete variable domain, with remaining parts taken from reference TRBV5-1 and TRBJ2-5, reads KAGVTQTPRYLIKTRGQQVTLSCSPISGHRSVSWYQQTPGQGLQFLFEYFSETQRNKGNFPGRFSGRQFSNSRSEMNVSTLELGDSALYLCASRTGGNQETQYFGPGTRLLVL.